This T cell receptor beta chain was captured in a study of cytomegalovirus exposure and HLA in healthy donors. For the study at large: A prior study identified 110 million or so unique TCR beta sequences from about 180 million T cells. Inside one of the first data releases sat 75 million to 100 million unique TCRs taken from HLA-typed donors.

The length of the CDR3 is 15 residues. The V end lost 6 bases, the J end lost 0 bases, and 9 bases lay between the germline ends. Germline loops: CDR1 MGHDK, CDR2 SYGVNS. Amplification used 60 Vbeta primers and 13 Jbeta primers. The method was immunoSEQ multiplex PCR; TCRdb's version includes in-frame clones alone and lacks a portion of them. The table has more than 90,000 clones, around 76% seen once. V is TRBV25-1 and J is TRBJ1-6; maybe TRBD1 (6 bases). Sequencing was done on a sample of PBMCs. This TCR came from a young man in good health and CMV-seronegative. CDR3: CASREQGSYNSPLHF. The CDR3, as DNA: TGTGCCAGCAGGGAACAGGGCTCCTATAATTCACCCCTCCACTTT.